Following are 26 T cell receptor beta chains from one sample sequenced in a study of cytomegalovirus exposure and HLA in healthy donors (dated by TCRdb to about 2017). Library construction relied on the immunoSEQ multiplex PCR assay. A mixture of 60 forward primers for TCR Vbeta segments and 13 reverse primers for TCR Jbeta segments was used in the multiplex PCR. The immuneACCESS repertoire file appears here via TCRdb, limited to in-frame rearrangements. These files lack a portion of the clones; in checked studies, under half of the deficit traces to unresolved V genes, and the cause of the others is not known. The sample table contains about 170,000 clones; only one count was recorded for roughly 80% of them. Of the sample, about 7% falls within the top ten clones. Source material: PBMCs. Receptors were obtained from a young man in good health and CMV-seropositive.

This clone has a handful of counts. The V call is TRBV7-2, the J call TRBJ1-1; 8 positions match TRBD1. The CDR3 totals 15 residues. Unmatched junction bases numbered 9, after V lost 4 bases and J lost 5 bases. Germline CDR1 and CDR2: SGHTA and FQGNSA. The CDR3 here is CASSSQTTGVTEAFF. CDR3 nucleotides: TGTGCCAGCAGCTCACAGACGACAGGGGTTACTGAAGCTTTCTTT.

V usage is TRBV9 and J usage is TRBJ1-2; possibly TRBD1 for D (5 bases). Looked up from germline, CDR1 is SGDLS and CDR2 is YYNGEE. V lost 0 bases to trimming and J lost 8 bases, with 20 bases between them. This CDR3 is built from 16 residues. In DNA, the CDR3 is TGTGCCAGCAGCGTAGATTCGGGACTGAACACTCGGGGCTACACCTTC. It specifies CASSVDSGLNTRGYTF.

J is TRBJ2-7 and V is TRBV5-1, with 10 nucleotides matching TRBD1. The germline V gene has CDR1 SGHRS and CDR2 YFSETQ. The junction had 9 bases not matched to a gene; V was cut back by 9 bases and J by 0 bases. The CDR3 totals 15 residues. The CDR3 DNA is TGCGCCACCCAACGGGGACAGGGGCCCTCCTACGAGCAGTACTTC. Protein: CATQRGQGPSYEQYF.

The rearrangement links TRBV30 to TRBJ2-5, with D unresolved. Per germline, CDR1 GTSNPN and CDR2 SVGIG (reference sequence). Trimming stripped 4 bases from V and 5 bases from J, with 14 bases between. The CDR3 contains 13 residues. The CDR3 reads CAWTQGDRETQYF. The DNA of the CDR3 is TGTGCCTGGACGCAAGGAGATCGGGAGACCCAGTACTTC.

The genes are TRBV5-1 and TRBJ2-1, with a weak D call TRBD1 (7 bases). This CDR3 comprises 19 residues. The germline V gene has CDR1 SGHRS and CDR2 YFSETQ. Trimming cost V 0 bases and J 4 bases, with 23 bases left between them. This chain's CDR3 is CASSLAIFKEGARYNEQFF. DNA for the CDR3: TGCGCCAGCAGCTTGGCCATTTTTAAGGAGGGGGCGCGGTACAATGAGCAGTTCTTC.

This chain joins TRBV7-6 and TRBJ1-2; TRBD1 aligns across 8 bases. This CDR3 region has 14 residues. The V and J ends lost 5 bases and 4 bases, in that order; junction bases with no gene match: 6. Germline CDR1 and CDR2: SGHVS and FNYEAQ. The CDR3: CASSALTGVYGYTF. The CDR3 DNA is TGTGCCAGCAGCGCACTGACAGGGGTCTATGGCTACACCTTC.

This clone was found a few times. V and J are TRBV5-8 and TRBJ1-5; perhaps TRBD1 as D (6 bases). The CDR3 runs 16 residues. Trimming took off 4 bases at V and 5 bases at J, with 19 bases between the two ends. Germline lookup yields CDR1 SGHTS and CDR2 YDEGEE. CDR3 amino acids: CASSHTTGSPYQPQHF. The CDR3 nucleotides read TGTGCCAGCAGCCACACGACAGGCTCCCCTTATCAGCCCCAGCATTTT.

The rearrangement uses TRBV5-5 and TRBJ1-4, with D perhaps TRBD1 (6 bases). This CDR3 has 15 residues. Germline CDR1 is SGHKS and CDR2 is YYEKEE (reference sequence). Trimming left V 4 bases short and J 7 bases short, with 17 bases between. The CDR3 sequence is CASSLSGGLGEKLFF. CDR3 nucleotide sequence: TGTGCCAGCAGCCTGTCCGGGGGGCTTGGTGAAAAACTGTTTTTT.

V is TRBV28 and J is TRBJ2-7; TRBD1 matches at 8 bases. This CDR3 contains 15 residues. After removal of 8 bases from V and 4 bases from J, the junction contained 13 bases not matched to a gene. Germline V gene sequence: CDR1 MDHEN, CDR2 SYDVKM. CDR3 region: CASSPLGTGVYEQYF. CDR3 nucleotide sequence: TGTGCCAGCTCCCCTCTCGGGACAGGCGTGTACGAGCAGTACTTC.

The chain combines TRBV5-8 with TRBJ1-1; no clear D gene. The V end was cut by 1 base, the J end by 1 base, with 5 bases between. From germline, CDR1 is SGHTS and CDR2 YDEGEE. The CDR3 extends over 13 amino acids. CDR3 bases: TGTGCCAGCAGCTTGTCAAAGAACACTGAAGCTTTCTTT. As protein: CASSLSKNTEAFF.

The gene calls are TRBV13 and TRBJ1-2, with 9 positions matching TRBD1. The CDR3 spans 14 residues. Losses at the gene ends were 2 bases for V and 3 bases for J; bases not matched to a gene: 1. Germline CDR1 and CDR2: PRHDT and FYEKMQ (reference sequence). CDR3 sequence (DNA): TGTGCCAGCAGCTTAAGACAGGGGGACTATGGCTACACCTTC. This gives the protein CASSLRQGDYGYTF.

CDR3 in DNA: TGTGCCACGGGGGAGACAGGGGGTACTGGGGCCAACGTCCTGACTTTC. This codes for CATGETGGTGANVLTF. The rearrangement links TRBV19 to TRBJ2-6; 9 bases fit TRBD1. V lost 10 bases, J lost 2 bases, and 9 bases stayed unmatched. Germline-derived CDR1 and CDR2 are LNHDA and SQIVND (reference sequence). The CDR3 length is 16 residues.

The chain uses TRBV5-6 and TRBJ2-5, with 10 bases matching TRBD2. The germline V gene encodes CDR1 SGHDT and CDR2 YYEEEE. This CDR3 contains 15 residues. V was pared by 4 bases and J by 5 bases, with 8 bases of the junction left unmatched. CDR3: CASSTQRGGAETQYF. DNA of the CDR3: TGTGCCAGCAGCACTCAGCGGGGGGGCGCGGAGACCCAGTACTTC.

CDR3: CASSFMAPGHTGELFF. Here the CDR3 DNA reads TGTGCCAGCAGCTTCATGGCTCCAGGGCACACCGGGGAGCTGTTTTTT. The chain links TRBV5-6 to TRBJ2-2, with TRBD1 as a possible D gene (5 bases). This CDR3 is built from 16 residues. Germline-derived CDR1 and CDR2 are SGHDT and YYEEEE. Trimming took off 2 bases at V and 3 bases at J, with 14 bases between the two ends.

This clone was picked up a small number of times. This chain connects TRBV30 to TRBJ2-4, with TRBD2 matching over 7 bases. Germline lookup yields CDR1 GTSNPN and CDR2 SVGIG (reference sequence). The trim removed 2 bases at V and 6 bases at J, leaving 10 bases unmatched. This CDR3 has 15 amino acids. This CDR3 reads CAWSLGYGGGNIQYF. CDR3 coding DNA: TGTGCCTGGAGTCTGGGGTATGGCGGGGGAAACATTCAGTACTTC.

Note on this clone: One junction end does not reproduce the germline sequence, and a read error may be involved. The chain couples TRBV7-9 to TRBJ2-5, with unresolved D. The CDR3 contains 17 residues. The germline V gene encodes CDR1 SEHNR and CDR2 FQNEAQ (reference sequence). CDR3 residues: CSSSLVGLLQKQETQYF. In DNA form, the CDR3 reads TGTTCCAGCAGCTTAGTTGGCCTCCTACAGAAACAAGAGACCCAGTACTTC.

The rearrangement links TRBV5-1 to TRBJ1-2, with 10 bases lining up with TRBD1. The CDR3 is made up of 15 amino acids. CDR1 SGHRS and CDR2 YFSETQ come from the germline V gene. With 2 bases clipped from V and 6 bases from J, the junction kept 7 bases outside the gene matches. CDR3 sequence reads: CASSLGTGALNGYTF. For the CDR3, the DNA is TGCGCCAGCAGCTTAGGGACAGGGGCTCTAAATGGCTACACCTTC.

This sequence joins TRBV5-1 and TRBJ2-3, with 14 nucleotides matching TRBD2. CDR3 length: 21 residues. The germline V gene encodes CDR1 SGHRS and CDR2 YFSETQ. With V trimmed by 2 bases and J by 2 bases, 16 bases remained unmatched. CDR3 DNA sequence: TGCGCCAGCAGCTTATTACCGGGACTAGCGGGAGTGGCGTACGACACAGATACGCAGTATTTT. The encoded protein is CASSLLPGLAGVAYDTDTQYF.

The chain carries TRBV7-8 and TRBJ2-4, with TRBD1 matching 7 bases. This CDR3 spans 14 amino acids. The germline CDR1 and CDR2 sequences are SGHVS and FQNEAQ. V lost 6 bases, J lost 6 bases, and 8 bases stayed unmatched. The CDR3 DNA reads as TGTGCCAGCAGTCGTGACAGGGCCCCAAACATTCAGTACTTC. It encodes CASSRDRAPNIQYF.

J is TRBJ1-2 and V is TRBV6-1; D possibly corresponds to TRBD1 (5 bases). Germline CDR1 and CDR2: MNHNS and SASEGT. Trimming left V 7 bases short and J 4 bases short, with 13 bases between. There are 13 residues in the CDR3. CDR3 sequence reads: CASTPTATYGYTF. The CDR3 coding sequence is TGTGCCAGCACCCCGACAGCAACCTATGGCTACACCTTC.

A note on this clone: This CDR3 is also generated by other DNA sequences in the sample. This chain joins TRBV18 and TRBJ1-1; no definite D call. The V gene's germline CDR1 is KGHSH and CDR2 LQKENI. This CDR3 is built from 12 residues. The V gene lost 3 bases and the J gene lost 6 bases, with 8 bases spanning the gap. Here the CDR3 reads CASSPAGAEAFF. As DNA, the CDR3 is TGTGCCAGCTCACCCGCGGGCGCTGAAGCTTTCTTT. The whole variable domain, filled in from reference TRBV18 and TRBJ1-1, reads NAGVMQNPRHLVRRRGQEARLRCSPMKGHSHVYWYRQLPEEGLKFMVYLQKENIIDESGMPKERFSAEFPKEGPSILRIQQVVRGDSAAYFCASSPAGAEAFFGQGTRLTVV.

J is TRBJ2-5 and V is TRBV6-1, with D possibly being TRBD1 (5 bases). The germline CDR1 and CDR2 sequences are MNHNS and SASEGT. V lost 0 bases and J 11 bases, leaving 13 bases between the germline ends. This CDR3 is built from 13 residues. CDR3 coding DNA: TGTGCCAGCAGTGAAGCGTCAGGGCCTTCGCAGTACTTC. This gives the protein CASSEASGPSQYF.

This chain uses TRBV12-5 with TRBJ2-1, with 9 bases identical to TRBD2. The CDR3 loop spans 15 amino acids. V dropped 1 base and J dropped 8; count of bases not matched to a gene: 6. Germline V lookup: CDR1 LGHNT, CDR2 FRNRAP. CDR3 protein: CASGLEASGTHEQFF. The CDR3 DNA follows: TGTGCTAGTGGTTTGGAAGCTAGCGGGACCCATGAGCAGTTCTTC.

This clone turned up a few times. The identical CDR3 is also encoded by other nucleotide sequences in the sample. The chain has TRBV19 and TRBJ1-1, with 8 bases lining up with TRBD1. Germline V gene sequence: CDR1 LNHDA, CDR2 SQIVND (reference sequence). This CDR3 is 12 amino acids long. V lost 4 bases and J lost 8; bases outside the gene matches: 3. The CDR3 loop reads CASSTRTGEAFF. The CDR3 nucleotides read TGTGCCAGTAGTACCCGGACAGGGGAAGCTTTCTTT. The variable domain in full, completed from reference TRBV19 and TRBJ1-1, reads DGGITQSPKYLFRKEGQNVTLSCEQNLNHDAMYWYRQDPGQGLRLIYYSQIVNDFQKGDIAEGYSVSREKKESFPLTVTSAQKNPTAFYLCASSTRTGEAFFGQGTRLTVV.

V and J are TRBV6-5 and TRBJ1-1, with unresolved D. V gave up 6 bases and J gave up 1 base, with 12 bases separating them. Germline-derived CDR1 and CDR2 are MNHEY and SVGAGI. This CDR3 is 14 amino acids long. Written as DNA, the CDR3 is TGTGCCAGCAGAGCCTTCACTGGGAACACTGAAGCTTTCTTT. It yields the protein CASRAFTGNTEAFF.

The genes are TRBV28 and TRBJ1-6, with 8 positions matching TRBD1. This CDR3 contains 13 residues. Germline CDR1 and CDR2: MDHEN and SYDVKM. V dropped 6 bases and J dropped 9; count of bases not matched to a gene: 4. CDR3 in DNA: TGTGCCAGCAGGGGGACAGGCGTTTCACCCCTCCACTTT. Translating gives CASRGTGVSPLHF. The full variable domain, with the rest looked up from reference TRBV28 and TRBJ1-6, is DVKVTQSSRYLVKRTGEKVFLECVQDMDHENMFWYRQDPGLGLRLIYFSYDVKMKEKGDIPEGYSVSREKKERFSLILESASTNQTSMYLCASRGTGVSPLHFGNGTRLTVT.